This TCR beta chain was observed in a study of cytomegalovirus exposure and HLA in healthy donors. Findings and caveats of the study: In a later analysis, at a false discovery rate of 0.05, roughly 17,000 TCR beta sequences matched HLA alleles. It is likely that the observed cluster of highly shared sequence variants was a sequencing artifact. Later work found most CMV-associated TCR beta chains apparently HLA-restricted.

Both 60 Vbeta primers and 13 Jbeta primers went into the PCR. Generated by immunoSEQ multiplex PCR, the TCRdb table keeps only in-frame clones and is missing some. This table has over 130,000 clones, 80% appearing once. Trimming shortened V by 4 bases and J by 1 base, and 9 bases separated the two germline ends. Germline assignment: CDR1 SGHVS and CDR2 FNYEAQ. This CDR3 comprises 14 residues. Concerning this clone: Its antigen remains unidentified.

The sequencing sample was made of PBMCs. The clonotype originates from a man aged 50-59 years in good health and CMV-seronegative. V and J are TRBV7-6 and TRBJ2-3; D unresolved. For the CDR3, the DNA is TGTGCCAGCAGCTGGGCTTCGGGCACAGATACGCAGTATTTT. Protein: CASSWASGTDTQYF.